Listed below are T cell receptor beta chains from one sample, sequenced in a study of T cells in Graves' hyperthyroidism and ophthalmopathy. TCRdb reprocessed the multiplex PCR reads via MiXCR and lists one record per CDR3 protein. The data show about 640,000 distinct CDR3 sequences, around 21% seen once. The sample comprised blood. These receptors originate from a man aged 25-45 years with Graves' ophthalmopathy. Both conserved end residues are part of each CDR3. The D gene is left open where the match is weak. Where a row states a size, it is once, few, many or the class of an expanded clone; other rows omit it.

v_gene: TRBV5-1; j_gene: TRBJ2-1; d_gene: TRBD2; abundance: many; CDR3aa: CASSPYLAGEGNEQFF; CDR3nt: TGCGCCAGCAGCCCCTATCTAGCGGGAGAGGGAAATGAGCAGTTCTTC
v_gene: TRBV6-2/TRBV6-3; j_gene: TRBJ2-1; d_gene: NA; abundance: NA; CDR3aa: CASSYSRGPLDSLEDEQFF; CDR3nt: TGTGCCAGCAGTTACTCCCGAGGGCCCCTAGACAGCCTTGAGGATGAGCAGTTCTTC
v_gene: TRBV7-2; j_gene: TRBJ2-1; d_gene: TRBD2; abundance: NA; CDR3aa: CASSPNPKLAGGPNEQFF; CDR3nt: TGTGCCAGCAGCCCCAACCCCAAACTAGCGGGAGGTCCCAATGAGCAGTTCTTC
v_gene: TRBV9; j_gene: TRBJ2-7; d_gene: NA; abundance: many; CDR3aa: CASSVGGSSYEQYF; CDR3nt: TGTGCCAGCAGCGTAGGCGGAAGCTCCTACGAGCAGTACTTC
v_gene: TRBV7-9; j_gene: TRBJ2-7; d_gene: TRBD2; abundance: few; CDR3aa: CASSLGIAGADEQYF; CDR3nt: TGTGCCAGCAGCTTAGGAATAGCGGGAGCTGACGAGCAGTACTTC
v_gene: TRBV30; j_gene: TRBJ1-1; d_gene: NA; abundance: many; CDR3aa: CAWAGHYNTEAFF; CDR3nt: TGTGCCTGGGCGGGACACTACAACACTGAAGCTTTCTTT
v_gene: TRBV3-1; j_gene: TRBJ1-4; d_gene: NA; abundance: few; CDR3aa: CASSQDWTGNEKLFF; CDR3nt: TGTGCCAGCAGCCAAGATTGGACGGGTAATGAAAAACTGTTTTTT
v_gene: TRBV28; j_gene: TRBJ1-1; d_gene: NA; abundance: many; CDR3aa: CASQPVLNTEAFF; CDR3nt: TGTGCCAGCCAGCCGGTCTTGAACACTGAAGCTTTCTTT
v_gene: TRBV10-1; j_gene: TRBJ2-7; d_gene: NA; abundance: once; CDR3aa: CAISESHGTYEQYF; CDR3nt: TGTGCCATCAGTGAGTCCCACGGAACCTACGAGCAGTACTTC
v_gene: TRBV6-1; j_gene: TRBJ2-5; d_gene: NA; abundance: few; CDR3aa: CASRAGSRETQYF; CDR3nt: TGTGCCAGCAGGGCCGGGAGCCGAGAGACCCAGTACTTC